Shown below are 10 T cell receptor beta chains from a single sample sequenced in a study of T-cell reconstitution after alpha-beta-depleted transplantation in children. Unique molecular identifiers were incorporated during preparation of the TCRbeta library. TCRdb redid the calling of the PCR reads with MiXCR, one entry per CDR3 protein. The data hold over 450,000 distinct CDR3 sequences, with roughly a tenth observed a single time. Sequencing used PBMCs, obtained before TCRalphabeta/CD19-depleted stem cell transplant. The receptors shown here come from a child younger than 10 with inherited bone marrow failure, due to receive a stem cell transplant.

At least ten counts were recorded for this clonotype. This chain uses TRBV15 with TRBJ1-2, with TRBD1 matching over 7 bases. Germline-derived CDR1 and CDR2 are LNHNV and YYDKDF (reference sequence). This CDR3 contains 17 residues. With 1 base clipped from V and 3 bases from J, the junction kept 11 bases outside the gene matches. The CDR3 spells CATSRVGHTGADYGYTF. The CDR3 DNA sequence: TGTGCCACCAGCAGAGTTGGACACACAGGGGCGGACTATGGCTACACCTTC.

This clonotype was seen only a few times. The rearrangement joins TRBV6-2 or TRBV6-3 to TRBJ1-5; D uncertain. Looked up from germline, CDR1 is MNHEY and CDR2 is SVGEGT. Trimming removed 2 bases at V and 7 bases at J, with 6 bases between. This CDR3 has 12 amino acids. CDR3 sequence: CASSYREQPQHF. CDR3 bases: TGTGCCAGCAGTTACCGGGAACAGCCCCAGCATTTT.

At least ten counts were recorded for this clonotype. This sequence joins TRBV6-2 or TRBV6-3 and TRBJ2-1; D unresolved. The V gene lost 2 bases and the J gene lost 6 bases, with 8 bases spanning the gap. The germline V gene encodes CDR1 MNHEY and CDR2 SVGEGT. The CDR3 length is 13 residues. CDR3 sequence reads: CASSYLMVNEQFF. For the CDR3, the DNA is TGTGCCAGCAGTTACCTTATGGTCAATGAGCAGTTCTTC.

In this sample, this clonotype turned up many times. The rearrangement uses TRBV19 and TRBJ1-1; D remains unclear. V lost 2 bases to trimming and J lost 2 bases, with 6 bases between them. Germline lookup yields CDR1 LNHDA and CDR2 SQIVND (reference sequence). The CDR3 loop spans 13 amino acids. The CDR3 loop is CASSIWGNTEAFF. DNA for the CDR3: TGTGCCAGTAGTATATGGGGAAACACTGAAGCTTTCTTT.

The genes are TRBV10-3 and TRBJ1-2; unclear D gene. V gave up 0 bases and J gave up 4 bases, with 6 bases separating them. CDR1 ENHRY and CDR2 SYGVKD come from the germline V gene. The CDR3 contains 13 residues. CDR3 amino acids: CAISESRTYGYTF. CDR3 sequence (DNA): TGTGCCATCAGTGAGTCAAGGACCTATGGCTACACCTTC.

This clonotype was counted ten times or more. The chain has TRBV29-1 and TRBJ1-1; TRBD1 matches 8 bases. The V segment lost 7 bases and the J segment 9 bases; nucleotides outside the gene matches: 10. Germline assignment: CDR1 SQVTM and CDR2 ANQGSEA. CDR3 length: 12 residues. CDR3 coding DNA: TGCAGCGCTGGGGTGGGACAGGTCCAAGCTTTCTTT. It encodes CSAGVGQVQAFF.

The sample holds many counts of this clonotype. V is TRBV7-2 and J is TRBJ2-2; D possibly corresponds to TRBD2 (6 bases). The CDR3 is made up of 15 amino acids. Germline lookup yields CDR1 SGHTA and CDR2 FQGNSA. V was cut by 6 bases and J by 1 base, with 12 bases left in between. CDR3 in amino acids: CASRLAGLNTGELFF. CDR3 DNA: TGTGCCAGCAGGTTGGCGGGACTGAACACCGGGGAGCTGTTTTTT.

In its sample, this clonotype was seen many times. CDR3 DNA sequence: TGCAGCGTTGCGGGGACAGAAAAAGAGACCCAGTACTTC. This codes for CSVAGTEKETQYF. The rearrangement joins TRBV29-1 to TRBJ2-5, with 7 bases matching TRBD1. Germline assignment: CDR1 SQVTM and CDR2 ANQGSEA. CDR3 length equals 13 residues. Trimming removed 4 bases from V and 3 bases from J; junction bases left unmatched: 5.

The chain combines TRBV5-4 with TRBJ2-3; the match to TRBD2 covers 9 bases. CDR3 length: 15 amino acids. Per germline, CDR1 SGHNT and CDR2 YYREEE (reference sequence). V was pared by 2 bases and J by 2 bases, with 3 bases of the junction left unmatched. The CDR3 nucleotides read TGTGCCAGCAGCTTTGCTAGCGGGGTCACAGATACGCAGTATTTT. Its translation: CASSFASGVTDTQYF.

This clonotype was picked up many times. The CDR3 nucleotides are TGCAGTGCTCGACAGGGGGAAGGATACACATGGGGCATGGGCACAGATACGCAGTATTTT. Translating gives CSARQGEGYTWGMGTDTQYF. The V gene is TRBV20-1, the J gene TRBJ2-3; the match to TRBD1 covers 9 bases. The CDR3 totals 20 residues. In germline, CDR1 is DFQATT, CDR2 SNEGSKA (reference sequence). With V trimmed by 5 bases and J by 1 base, 22 bases remained unmatched.